The clone carrying this T cell receptor beta chain appeared a few times. This sample was included in a study of blood T cell repertoires in COVID-19. At the level of the study: From the United States, Italy and Spain came samples of acute and convalescent COVID-19. T cells, B-cell-depleted T cells, or PBMCs provided the cDNA or gDNA that served as material.

The germline V gene encodes CDR1 LNHNV and CDR2 YYDKDF (reference sequence). The CDR3 is made up of 17 amino acids. The J segment lost 0 bases and the V segment lost 0 bases, leaving 5 bases of the junction unmatched. How the authors handled the data: Amplification of reference gene primers was used by the study to estimate nucleated cell counts. The protocol was immunoSEQ multiplex PCR, while the TCRdb copy is restricted to in-frame clones and leaves out a portion. That table is the source of V, J and clone size, and D and trimming were worked out from the DNA. The table records under 95,000 clones, roughly nine tenths of them present only once. Seattle enrolled patients during active infection and tracked them longitudinally.

Input material: peripheral blood. The chain combines TRBV15 with TRBJ2-1, with TRBD2 identical over 7 bases. This clonotype was obtained from a man between 45 and 60 years old with COVID-19, enrolled during active disease. CDR3 nucleotides: TGTGCCACCAGCAGAGATTACGGGACTACCTCCTACAATGAGCAGTTCTTC. This translates into CATSRDYGTTSYNEQFF.